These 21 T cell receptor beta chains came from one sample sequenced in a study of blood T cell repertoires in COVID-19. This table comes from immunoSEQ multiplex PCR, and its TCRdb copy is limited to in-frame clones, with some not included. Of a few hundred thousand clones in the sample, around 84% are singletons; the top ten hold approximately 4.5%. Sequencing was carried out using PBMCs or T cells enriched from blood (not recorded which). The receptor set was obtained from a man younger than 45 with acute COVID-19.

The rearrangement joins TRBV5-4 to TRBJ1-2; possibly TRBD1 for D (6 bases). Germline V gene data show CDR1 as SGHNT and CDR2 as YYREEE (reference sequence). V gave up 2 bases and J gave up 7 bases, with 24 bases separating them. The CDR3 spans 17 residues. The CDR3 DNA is TGTGCCAGCAGCTTAACAGGGCTCCTTCAACTCGTGGGTGGCTACACCTTC. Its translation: CASSLTGLLQLVGGYTF.

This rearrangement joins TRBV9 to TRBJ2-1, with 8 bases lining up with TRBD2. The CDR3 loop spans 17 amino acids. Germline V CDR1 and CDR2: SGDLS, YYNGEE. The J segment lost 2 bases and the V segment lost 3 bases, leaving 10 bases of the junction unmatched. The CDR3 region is CASSGASGGGPYNEQFF. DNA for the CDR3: TGTGCCAGCAGCGGCGCCTCCGGCGGGGGGCCCTACAATGAGCAGTTCTTC.

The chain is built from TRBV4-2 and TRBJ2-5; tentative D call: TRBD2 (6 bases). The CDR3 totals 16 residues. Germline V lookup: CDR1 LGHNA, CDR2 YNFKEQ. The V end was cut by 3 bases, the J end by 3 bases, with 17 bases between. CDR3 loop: CASSQAGWQEKETQYF. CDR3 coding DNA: TGTGCCAGCAGCCAGGCGGGGTGGCAGGAAAAAGAGACCCAGTACTTC.

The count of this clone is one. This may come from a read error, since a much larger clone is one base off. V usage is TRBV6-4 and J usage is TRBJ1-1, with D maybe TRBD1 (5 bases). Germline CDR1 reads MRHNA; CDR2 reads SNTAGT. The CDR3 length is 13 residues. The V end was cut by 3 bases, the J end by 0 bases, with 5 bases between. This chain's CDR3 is CASSEQVNTEAFF. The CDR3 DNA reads TGTGCCAGCAGTGAACAGGTGAACACTGAAGCTTTCTTT.

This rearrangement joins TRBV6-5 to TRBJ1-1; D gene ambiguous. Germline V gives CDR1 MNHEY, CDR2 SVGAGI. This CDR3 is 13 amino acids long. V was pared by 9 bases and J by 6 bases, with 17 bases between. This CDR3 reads CASRVGGRAEAFF. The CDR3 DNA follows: TGTGCCAGTAGAGTTGGAGGGAGAGCTGAAGCTTTCTTT.

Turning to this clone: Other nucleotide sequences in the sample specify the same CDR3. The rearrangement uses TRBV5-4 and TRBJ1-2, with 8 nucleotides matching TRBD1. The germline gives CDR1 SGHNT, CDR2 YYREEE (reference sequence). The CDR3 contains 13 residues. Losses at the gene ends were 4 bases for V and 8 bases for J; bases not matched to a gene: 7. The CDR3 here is CASSLDRDLGYTF. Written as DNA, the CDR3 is TGTGCCAGCAGCCTGGACAGGGATCTAGGCTACACCTTC. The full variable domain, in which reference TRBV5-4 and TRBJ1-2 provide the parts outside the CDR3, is ETGVTQSPTHLIKTRGQQVTLRCSSQSGHNTVSWYQQALGQGPQFIFQYYREEENGRGNFPPRFSGLQFPNYSSELNVNALELDDSALYLCASSLDRDLGYTFGSGTRLTVV.

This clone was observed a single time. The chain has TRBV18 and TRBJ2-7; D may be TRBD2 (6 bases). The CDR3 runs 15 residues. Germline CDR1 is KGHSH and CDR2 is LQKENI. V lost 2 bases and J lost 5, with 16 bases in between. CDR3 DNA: TGTGCCAGCTCACCAGGGACTGCGTCTCGGGACGAGCAGTACGTC. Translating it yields CASSPGTASRDEQYV.

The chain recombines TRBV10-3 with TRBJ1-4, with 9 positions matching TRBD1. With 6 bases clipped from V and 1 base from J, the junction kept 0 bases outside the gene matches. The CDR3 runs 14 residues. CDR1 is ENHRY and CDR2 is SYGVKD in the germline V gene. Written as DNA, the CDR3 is TGTGCCATCAGGGGACAGGGAACTAATGAAAAACTGTTTTTT. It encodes CAIRGQGTNEKLFF.

CDR3 nucleotide sequence: TGCGCCAGCAGCTTGGGCGGACAGGGAGTAGATACGCAGTATTTT. This gives the protein CASSLGGQGVDTQYF. The chain is built from TRBV5-1 and TRBJ2-3, with TRBD1 identical over 8 bases. Trimming took 0 bases from V and 5 from J; bases not matched to a gene: 5. This CDR3 comprises 15 residues. The V gene's germline CDR1 is SGHRS and CDR2 YFSETQ.

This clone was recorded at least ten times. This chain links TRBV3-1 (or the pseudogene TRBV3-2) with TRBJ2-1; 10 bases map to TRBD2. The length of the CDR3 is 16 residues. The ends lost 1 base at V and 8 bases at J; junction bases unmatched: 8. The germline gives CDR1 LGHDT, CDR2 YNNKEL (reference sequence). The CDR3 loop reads CASSQVSGGAGDEQFF. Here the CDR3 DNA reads TGTGCCAGCAGCCAAGTCAGCGGGGGGGCCGGGGATGAGCAGTTCTTC.

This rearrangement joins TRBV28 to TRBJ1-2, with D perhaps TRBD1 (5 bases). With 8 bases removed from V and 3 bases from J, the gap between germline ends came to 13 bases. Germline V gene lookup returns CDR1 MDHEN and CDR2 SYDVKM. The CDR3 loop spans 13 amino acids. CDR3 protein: CASSTGGDYGYTF. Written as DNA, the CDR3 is TGTGCCAGCTCGACCGGGGGGGACTATGGCTACACCTTC.

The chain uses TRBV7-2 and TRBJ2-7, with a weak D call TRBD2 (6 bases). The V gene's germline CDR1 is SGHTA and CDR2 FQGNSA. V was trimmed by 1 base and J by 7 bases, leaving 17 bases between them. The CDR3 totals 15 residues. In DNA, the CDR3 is TGTGCCAGCAGCTTAGAAGGCGGAGGGCCGCGTGAGCAGTACGTC. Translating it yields CASSLEGGGPREQYV.

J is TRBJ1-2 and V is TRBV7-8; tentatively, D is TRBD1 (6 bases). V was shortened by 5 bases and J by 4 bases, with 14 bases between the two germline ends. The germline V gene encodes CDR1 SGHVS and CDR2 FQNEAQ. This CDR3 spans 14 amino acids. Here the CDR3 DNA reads TGTGCCAGCAGCGGATTTGGGACAACCTATGGCTACACCTTC. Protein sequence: CASSGFGTTYGYTF.

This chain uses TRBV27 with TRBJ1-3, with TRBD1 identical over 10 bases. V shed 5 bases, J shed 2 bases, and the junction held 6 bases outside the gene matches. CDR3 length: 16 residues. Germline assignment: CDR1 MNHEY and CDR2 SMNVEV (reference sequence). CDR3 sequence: CASSKTGGITGNTIYF. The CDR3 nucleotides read TGTGCCAGCAGTAAGACAGGGGGCATCACTGGAAACACCATATATTTT.

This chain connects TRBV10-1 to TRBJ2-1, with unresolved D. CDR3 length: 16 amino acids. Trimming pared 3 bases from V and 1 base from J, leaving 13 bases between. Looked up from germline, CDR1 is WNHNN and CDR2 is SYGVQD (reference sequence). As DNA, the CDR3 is TGCGCCAGCAGTGATTTCTCAGGCTTTTCCTACAATGAGCAGTTCTTC. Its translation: CASSDFSGFSYNEQFF.

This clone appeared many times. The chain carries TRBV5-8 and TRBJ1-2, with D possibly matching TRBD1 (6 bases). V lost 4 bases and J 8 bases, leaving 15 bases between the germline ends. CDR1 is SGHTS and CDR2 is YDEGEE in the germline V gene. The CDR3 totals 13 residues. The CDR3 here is CASSAMGARGYTF. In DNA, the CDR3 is TGTGCCAGCAGCGCCATGGGGGCGCGGGGCTACACCTTC.

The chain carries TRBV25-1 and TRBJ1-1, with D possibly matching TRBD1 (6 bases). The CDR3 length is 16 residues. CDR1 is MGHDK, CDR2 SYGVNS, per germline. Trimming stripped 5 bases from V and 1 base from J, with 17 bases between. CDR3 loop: CASSPPAGVKNTEAFF. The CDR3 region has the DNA TGTGCCAGCAGTCCCCCGGCAGGGGTGAAGAACACTGAAGCTTTCTTT.

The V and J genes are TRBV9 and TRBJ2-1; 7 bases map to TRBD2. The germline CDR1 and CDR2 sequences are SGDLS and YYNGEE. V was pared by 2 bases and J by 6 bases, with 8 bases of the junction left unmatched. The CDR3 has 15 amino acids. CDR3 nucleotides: TGTGCCAGCAGCGTGGGCGGGAGAGTCCCCAATGAGCAGTTCTTC. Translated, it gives CASSVGGRVPNEQFF.

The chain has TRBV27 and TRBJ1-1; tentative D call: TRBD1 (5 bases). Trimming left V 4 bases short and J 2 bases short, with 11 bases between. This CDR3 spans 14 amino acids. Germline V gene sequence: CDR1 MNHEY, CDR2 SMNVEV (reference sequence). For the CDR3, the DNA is TGTGCCAGCAGTTCATATGGGGCCAACACTGAAGCTTTCTTT. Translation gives CASSSYGANTEAFF.

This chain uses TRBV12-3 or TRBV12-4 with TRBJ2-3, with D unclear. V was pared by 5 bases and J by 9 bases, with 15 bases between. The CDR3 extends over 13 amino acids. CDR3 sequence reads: CASSQATGRTQYF. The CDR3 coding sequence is TGTGCCAGCAGTCAAGCGACGGGTCGCACGCAGTATTTT.

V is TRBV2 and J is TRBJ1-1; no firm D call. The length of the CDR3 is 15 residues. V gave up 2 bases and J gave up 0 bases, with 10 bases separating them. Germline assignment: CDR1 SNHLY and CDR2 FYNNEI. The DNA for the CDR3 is TGTGCCAGCAGTGAACTAGGGAGATTGAACACTGAAGCTTTCTTT. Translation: CASSELGRLNTEAFF.